This T cell receptor (beta chain) was found in a study of blood T cell repertoires in COVID-19. Study-wide background: The origin of the acute and convalescent COVID-19 samples was the United States, Italy and Spain. Sources were T cells, B-cell-depleted T cells, or PBMCs; the material itself was cDNA or gDNA.

Some clones are missing from TCRdb's copy, which holds only in-frame ones; the method was immunoSEQ multiplex PCR. The sample lists about 220,000 clones, around 80% occurring once. V was pared by 3 bases and J by 6 bases, with 5 bases of the junction left unmatched. CDR1 and CDR2 from the germline V gene are MDHEN and SYDVKM. The CDR3 length is 15 residues. This clonotype was sampled from a human donor in a cohort sampled during active COVID-19. The gene calls are TRBV28 and TRBJ2-2; TRBD2 matches 9 bases. Sequenced input: peripheral blood. The CDR3 DNA follows: TGTGCCAGCAGTTTGAGACTAGCGGACTCCGGGGAGCTGTTTTTT. Residues: CASSLRLADSGELFF.